The sequence of this T cell receptor beta chain was determined in a study of CD8 T cells in ankylosing spondylitis. For this clonotype: What it binds is not known.

Germline V gene data show CDR1 as SGHVS and CDR2 as FQNEAQ. The V and J ends lost 4 bases and 5 bases, in that order; junction bases with no gene match: 5. The CDR3 consists of 14 residues. The study's findings and limits: One TCR beta motif, made up of about 8 highly homologous variants, appeared characteristic of ankylosing spondylitis blood.

Using quantitative 5'-RACE with molecular barcodes, the authors made TCR beta libraries. From the 5' RACE reads, TCRdb called clonotypes with MiXCR, one entry per CDR3 protein. Here the sample spans under 200,000 distinct CDR3 sequences, around 9.6% being singletons. The source of this sequence is a female donor with ankylosing spondylitis or in good health (not recorded which). Sequencing used blood, either unsorted or a sorted T cell fraction (not recorded which). V and J are TRBV7-8 and TRBJ2-1; 7 positions match TRBD2. The CDR3, as DNA: TGTGCCAGCAGCTGGGGAGGGCGGGACAATGAGCAGTTCTTC. The encoded protein is CASSWGGRDNEQFF.